The 14 T cell receptor beta chains below all came from one sample that was sequenced in a study of T cell changes during pregnancy in multiple sclerosis. This table comes from immunoSEQ multiplex PCR, and its TCRdb copy is limited to in-frame clones, with some not included. The repertoire includes roughly 40,000 clones, just over 90% of them detected once, and about 1.2% sits in the top ten. The sequenced sample was peripheral blood, obtained before pregnancy. The receptors shown here come from a female donor with multiple sclerosis, enrolled in a pregnancy study.

The rearrangement uses TRBV4-3 and TRBJ2-2; D gene ambiguous. Trimming shortened V by 0 bases and J by 0 bases, and 11 bases separated the two germline ends. Germline CDR1 reads LGHNA; CDR2 reads YSLEER. The CDR3 contains 17 residues. In nucleotides, the CDR3 is TGCGCCAGCAGCCAAGAGGGTAGACTGCCGAACACCGGGGAGCTGTTTTTT. Translation gives CASSQEGRLPNTGELFF.

V usage is TRBV5-8 and J usage is TRBJ1-3, with D perhaps matching TRBD1 (6 bases). Trimming stripped 0 bases from V and 2 bases from J, with 9 bases between. Germline CDR1 reads SGHTS; CDR2 reads YDEGEE. The CDR3 runs 15 residues. The CDR3 nucleotides are TGTGCCAGCAGCTTGGACAGGGCGGCTGGAAACACCATATATTTT. Translated: CASSLDRAAGNTIYF.

The chain recombines TRBV2 with TRBJ1-5, with 7 bases matching TRBD1. J was trimmed by 0 bases and V by 6 bases; bases with no gene match: 5. CDR3 length equals 15 residues. Germline V gene lookup returns CDR1 SNHLY and CDR2 FYNNEI. CDR3 loop: CASRKQGISNQPQHF. In DNA, the CDR3 is TGTGCCAGCAGGAAACAGGGGATTAGCAATCAGCCCCAGCATTTT.

The sample holds one count of this clone. This rearrangement joins TRBV10-2 to TRBJ1-1; no definite D call. The V end was cut by 5 bases, the J end by 2 bases, with 15 bases between. Per germline, CDR1 WSHSY and CDR2 SAAADI. CDR3 length: 15 residues. The CDR3 loop is CASSKNGLDNTEAFF. The DNA of the CDR3 is TGCGCCAGCAGTAAAAACGGGTTGGATAACACTGAAGCTTTCTTT.

This clone was recorded only once. This chain joins TRBV6-4 and TRBJ2-2; 9 nucleotides align to TRBD2. In germline, CDR1 is MRHNA, CDR2 SNTAGT. Trimming took 5 bases from V and 5 from J; bases not matched to a gene: 6. This CDR3 contains 15 residues. This CDR3 reads CASSPLAGTTGELFF. The CDR3 DNA follows: TGTGCCAGCAGTCCACTAGCGGGTACAACCGGGGAGCTGTTTTTT.

A word on this clone: The junction departs from the called germline gene at one end, perhaps through a read error. V is TRBV18 and J is TRBJ2-7, with D possibly being TRBD2 (5 bases). Germline CDR1 is KGHSH and CDR2 is LQKENI. The CDR3 contains 15 residues. DNA for the CDR3: TGTGCCAGCTCACCCCTAGCAGAGAGCTCCTACGAGCAGTATTTC. As protein: CASSPLAESSYEQYF.

The rearrangement uses TRBV6-1 and TRBJ2-7; the match to TRBD1 covers 8 bases. Germline V gene lookup returns CDR1 MNHNS and CDR2 SASEGT. V lost 6 bases to trimming and J lost 5 bases; unmatched junction nucleotides: 6. The CDR3 sequence is 13 residues long. Here the CDR3 DNA reads TGTGCCAGCAGCGGGACAGGTCTCAACGAGCAGTACTTC. It translates to CASSGTGLNEQYF.

This clone has just one count. The V and J genes are TRBV5-1 and TRBJ2-1, with 12 bases identical to TRBD2. The CDR3 has 17 amino acids. The ends lost 0 bases at V and 4 bases at J; junction bases unmatched: 5. Germline V gene data show CDR1 as SGHRS and CDR2 as YFSETQ. CDR3 in amino acids: CASSLGLAGGMYNEQFF. In nucleotides, the CDR3 is TGCGCCAGCAGCTTGGGGCTAGCGGGAGGGATGTACAATGAGCAGTTCTTC. Using reference TRBV5-1 and TRBJ2-1 for the parts outside the CDR3, the full variable domain is KAGVTQTPRYLIKTRGQQVTLSCSPISGHRSVSWYQQTPGQGLQFLFEYFSETQRNKGNFPGRFSGRQFSNSRSEMNVSTLELGDSALYLCASSLGLAGGMYNEQFFGPGTRLTVL.

The chain joins TRBV2 to TRBJ1-5; TRBD1 is a possible D gene (5 bases). CDR1 SNHLY and CDR2 FYNNEI come from the germline V gene. Trimming took 8 bases from V and 11 from J, leaving 25 bases between them. The CDR3 spans 15 residues. CDR3 loop: CASLKSAGEGQAQHF. CDR3 nucleotides: TGTGCCAGCCTAAAATCTGCCGGGGAGGGGCAAGCCCAGCATTTT. The entire variable domain, with the rest obtained from reference TRBV2 and TRBJ1-5, is as follows: EPEVTQTPSHQVTQMGQEVILRCVPISNHLYFYWYRQILGQKVEFLVSFYNNEISEKSEIFDDQFSVERPDGSNFTLKIRSTKLEDSAMYFCASLKSAGEGQAQHFGDGTRLSIL.

CDR3 nucleotide sequence: TGTGCCAGCAGCCAGGACAGGGTTCTGGAGACCCAGTACTTC. It specifies CASSQDRVLETQYF. The rearrangement uses TRBV5-6 and TRBJ2-5, with 8 bases lining up with TRBD1. The V and J ends lost 4 bases and 5 bases, in that order; junction bases with no gene match: 7. The CDR3 runs 14 residues. CDR1 is SGHDT, CDR2 YYEEEE, per germline.

V gene TRBV5-1 combines with J gene TRBJ1-2; D is uncertain. The CDR3 is 13 amino acids. The germline V gene encodes CDR1 SGHRS and CDR2 YFSETQ. The ends were cut back, 0 bases at V and 5 bases at J, with 8 bases in the middle. CDR3 sequence reads: CASSLVSGYGYTF. In DNA form, the CDR3 reads TGCGCCAGCAGCTTGGTATCGGGATATGGCTACACCTTC.

The chain joins TRBV5-4 to TRBJ2-3, with 15 nucleotides matching TRBD2. Germline assignment: CDR1 SGHNT and CDR2 YYREEE (reference sequence). CDR3 length: 17 amino acids. V trimming: 4 bases; J trimming: 0 bases; junction bases outside the gene matches: 3. The CDR3 is CASSRTSGRVSTDTQYF. CDR3 coding DNA: TGTGCCAGCAGCAGGACTAGCGGGAGGGTTAGCACAGATACGCAGTATTTT.

By frequency in the sample, this clone is medium-sized. The rearrangement links TRBV29-1 to TRBJ2-5, with 10 bases lining up with TRBD2. With 3 bases clipped from V and 4 bases from J, the junction kept 5 bases outside the gene matches. Germline values: CDR1 SQVTM, CDR2 ANQGSEA. The CDR3 extends over 14 amino acids. Here the CDR3 DNA reads TGCAGCGTTGACCGGAGCGGGAGGGTAGAGACCCAGTACTTC. It is translated as CSVDRSGRVETQYF.

The chain recombines TRBV28 with TRBJ1-4; D remains ambiguous. CDR3 length equals 12 residues. The V end lost 6 bases, the J end lost 8 bases, and 10 bases lay between the germline ends. The V gene's germline CDR1 is MDHEN and CDR2 SYDVKM. The CDR3 protein is CASSPLGEKLFF. CDR3 coding DNA: TGTGCCAGCAGCCCACTAGGAGAAAAACTGTTTTTT. Supplemented by reference TRBV28 and TRBJ1-4, the full variable domain reads DVKVTQSSRYLVKRTGEKVFLECVQDMDHENMFWYRQDPGLGLRLIYFSYDVKMKEKGDIPEGYSVSREKKERFSLILESASTNQTSMYLCASSPLGEKLFFGSGTQLSVL.